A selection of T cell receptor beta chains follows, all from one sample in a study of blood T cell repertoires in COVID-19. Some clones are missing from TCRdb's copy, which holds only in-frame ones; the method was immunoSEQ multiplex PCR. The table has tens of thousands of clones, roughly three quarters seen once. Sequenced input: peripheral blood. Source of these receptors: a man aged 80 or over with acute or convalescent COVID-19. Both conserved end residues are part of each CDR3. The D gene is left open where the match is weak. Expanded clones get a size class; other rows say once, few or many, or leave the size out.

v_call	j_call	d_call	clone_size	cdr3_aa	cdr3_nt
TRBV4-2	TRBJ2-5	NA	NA	CASSQDRVTYRGETQYF	TGTGCCAGCAGCCAAGATAGGGTCACATACCGGGGAGAGACCCAGTACTTC
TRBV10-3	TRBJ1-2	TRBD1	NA	CAINNGTGAYGYTF	TGTGCCATCAATAATGGGACAGGGGCCTATGGCTACACCTTC
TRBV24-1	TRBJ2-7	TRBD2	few	CATSATSGRNEQYF	TGTGCCACCAGTGCTACTAGCGGGAGAAACGAGCAGTACTTC
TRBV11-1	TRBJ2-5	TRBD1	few	CASSATGRETQYF	TGTGCCAGCAGCGCGACAGGGCGGGAGACCCAGTACTTC
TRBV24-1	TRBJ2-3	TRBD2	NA	CATSDLRTSGRPDTQYF	TGTGCCACCAGTGATTTGCGGACTAGCGGGAGGCCAGATACGCAGTATTTT
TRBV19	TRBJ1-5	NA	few	CASMSQGYYQPQHF	TGTGCCAGTATGTCCCAGGGCTACTATCAGCCCCAGCATTTT
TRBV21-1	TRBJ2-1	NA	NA	CASSIPEDNEQFF	TGTGCCAGCAGCATTCCAGAGGACAATGAGCAGTTCTTC
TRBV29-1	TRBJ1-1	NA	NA	CSGLESIEAFF	TGCAGCGGGCTGGAGAGTATTGAAGCTTTCTTT
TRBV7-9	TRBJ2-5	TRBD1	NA	CASSSRTGGGQETQYF	TGTGCCAGCAGCTCCAGGACAGGGGGGGGCCAAGAGACCCAGTACTTC
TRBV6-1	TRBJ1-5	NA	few	CASSEAQGWQPQHF	TGTGCCAGCAGTGAAGCTCAGGGGTGGCAGCCCCAGCATTTT
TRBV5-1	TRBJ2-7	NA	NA	CASSSLYEQYF	TGCGCCAGCAGCTCTTTATACGAGCAGTACTTC
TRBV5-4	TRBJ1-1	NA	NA	CASSFWRVNTEAFF	TGTGCCAGCAGCTTCTGGAGGGTGAACACTGAAGCTTTCTTT
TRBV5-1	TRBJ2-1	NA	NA	CASSLALQPNEQFF	TGCGCCAGCAGCTTGGCCTTACAGCCCAATGAGCAGTTCTTC